The present entry profiles one TCR beta chain with its context. Antigen unknown. This CDR3 is 13 amino acids long. The ends lost 3 bases at V and 7 bases at J; junction bases unmatched: 6. Germline loops: CDR1 GTSNPN, CDR2 SVGIG (reference sequence). This entry belongs to a study of OX40 agonist ivuxolimab in advanced cancers. Study-wide results and limits: Relative to CD4+, CD8+ T cells held more expanded clones on average.

The method was immunoSEQ multiplex PCR; TCRdb's version includes in-frame clones alone and lacks a portion of them. Here the sample spans about 100,000 clones, under 95% being singletons. The rearrangement joins TRBV30 to TRBJ2-1; TRBD2 matches 7 bases. Sample: CD4+ or CD8+ T cells sorted from blood, taken in a trial of the OX40 agonist ivuxolimab. This receptor was obtained from an adult with an advanced solid tumor such as melanoma, head and neck, liver or kidney cancer. The CDR3 region has the DNA TGTGCCTGGAGAGGCGGGAGAGGGAATGAGCAGTTCTTC. Translating it yields CAWRGGRGNEQFF.